A single sample is the source of the 17 T cell receptor beta chains below, sequenced in a study of sequential checkpoint blockade in melanoma. Using immunoSEQ multiplex PCR, the repertoire was profiled, and TCRdb retains in-frame clones only, with some absent. This sample has about 5,700 clones, with about 90% found just once. The treatment was: randomized to nivolumab then ipilimumab (arm A) or the reverse (arm B). The sample consisted of CD8+ T cells sorted from blood (inferred from file names), taken from a patient given nivolumab and ipilimumab in sequence. The receptors originated from a human donor with melanoma.

The chain is built from TRBV5-1 and TRBJ2-7, with D possibly matching TRBD1 (5 bases). V was shortened by 6 bases and J by 5 bases, with 18 bases between the two germline ends. Germline V CDR1 and CDR2: SGHRS, YFSETQ. CDR3 length equals 14 residues. The DNA for the CDR3 is TGCGCCAGCAACCCCGGGCAGGGCGTCAACGAGCAGTACTTC. Amino acids: CASNPGQGVNEQYF.

V and J are TRBV7-9 and TRBJ1-6; 9 bases are a match to TRBD1. V gave up 4 bases and J gave up 14 bases; unmatched junction bases: 15. The CDR3 spans 16 residues. CDR1 SEHNR and CDR2 FQNEAQ come from the germline V gene (reference sequence). CDR3 sequence (DNA): TGTGCCAGCAGCTACACCGAATCGGACAGGGGTCTCACCCTCCACTTT. Protein sequence: CASSYTESDRGLTLHF. Together with reference TRBV7-9 and TRBJ1-6, the CDR3 gives the full variable domain: DTGVSQNPRHKITKRGQNVTFRCDPISEHNRLYWYRQTLGQGPEFLTYFQNEAQLEKSRLLSDRFSAERPKGSFSTLEIQRTEQGDSAMYLCASSYTESDRGLTLHFGNGTRLTVT.

This chain links TRBV11-2 with TRBJ2-7, with 7 positions matching TRBD2. The J call is uncertain, as TRBJ2-1 better fits the DNA end. This CDR3 is built from 14 residues. Germline V gives CDR1 SGHAT, CDR2 FQNNGV. The CDR3 bases are TGTGCCAGCAGCTCGGGAGGCTGGTACAATGAGCAGTTCTTC. Protein: CASSSGGWYNEQFF.

V gene TRBV7-9 combines with J gene TRBJ2-7; the match to TRBD1 covers 10 bases. V lost 5 bases to trimming and J lost 6 bases; unmatched junction nucleotides: 7. Per germline, CDR1 SEHNR and CDR2 FQNEAQ (reference sequence). This CDR3 is built from 14 residues. This chain's CDR3 is CASSPTGGKGEQYF. The CDR3 DNA is TGTGCCAGCAGCCCGACAGGGGGCAAAGGCGAGCAGTACTTC.

A word on this clone: At one end, the junction sequence differs from germline, possibly due to a read error. This rearrangement joins TRBV4-1 to TRBJ2-1, with TRBD2 identical over 7 bases. The CDR3 length is 16 residues. The V gene's germline CDR1 is MGHRA and CDR2 YSYEKL. The CDR3 nucleotides read TGTGCCAGCAGCCCGGGGGGAGCGGGCGATTACAATGAGCAGTTCTTC. It specifies CASSPGGAGDYNEQFF.

This chain uses TRBV27 with TRBJ2-2; 9 bases line up with TRBD1. Trimming took 5 bases from V and 7 from J; bases not matched to a gene: 5. The germline V gene has CDR1 MNHEY and CDR2 SMNVEV (reference sequence). The CDR3 has 14 residues. In DNA, the CDR3 is TGTGCCAGCAGTCTGGGACAGGGAATCGGGGAGCTGTTTTTT. It specifies CASSLGQGIGELFF.

As to this clone: The same CDR3 can be traced to other DNA sequences in this sample. The chain couples TRBV19 to TRBJ2-1, with 12 bases that match TRBD2. This CDR3 spans 15 amino acids. Per the germline V gene, CDR1 is LNHDA and CDR2 is SQIVND (reference sequence). Germline trimming cut 4 bases from V and 3 bases from J; bases unmatched to any gene: 1. This chain's CDR3 is CASSKTSGSYNEQFF. The DNA of the CDR3 is TGTGCCAGTAGTAAGACTAGCGGGAGCTACAATGAGCAGTTCTTC.

The chain combines TRBV27 with TRBJ1-1, with 7 nucleotides matching TRBD1. This CDR3 spans 12 amino acids. Unmatched junction bases numbered 3, after V lost 10 bases and J lost 1 base. Germline CDR1 is MNHEY and CDR2 is SMNVEV (reference sequence). CDR3: CATRQGNTEAFF. CDR3 bases: TGTGCCACCAGACAGGGGAACACTGAAGCTTTCTTT.

The chain uses TRBV5-4 and TRBJ1-5; D is possibly TRBD1 (6 bases). With 2 bases removed from V and 3 bases from J, the gap between germline ends came to 12 bases. CDR3 length: 15 amino acids. Germline V gives CDR1 SGHNT, CDR2 YYREEE (reference sequence). The CDR3 protein is CASSFFSGDNQPQHF. The CDR3 nucleotides read TGTGCCAGCAGCTTTTTTTCAGGGGACAATCAGCCCCAGCATTTT.

This clone occurred once. This CDR3 is CASSQVLTGPYGYTF. In DNA form, the CDR3 reads TGCGCCAGCAGCCAGGTTCTTACAGGTCCTTATGGCTACACCTTC. The V and J genes are TRBV4-3 and TRBJ1-2; D may be TRBD1 (5 bases). The germline gives CDR1 LGHNA, CDR2 YSLEER. The ends were cut back, 3 bases at V and 5 bases at J, with 16 bases in the middle. This CDR3 spans 15 amino acids.

The chain couples TRBV4-3 to TRBJ2-3; 8 bases map to TRBD2. CDR1 is LGHNA and CDR2 is YSLEER in the germline V gene. With 1 base clipped from V and 5 bases from J, the junction kept 11 bases outside the gene matches. The CDR3 has 17 residues. The CDR3 DNA sequence: TGCGCCAGCAGCCAAGTTTACCCGGGAGGGCCTGGAGATACGCAGTATTTT. It is translated as CASSQVYPGGPGDTQYF.

The rearrangement joins TRBV19 to TRBJ2-1, with 12 bases aligning to TRBD2. Germline CDR1 LNHDA, CDR2 SQIVND (reference sequence). This CDR3 spans 15 amino acids. Losses at the gene ends were 5 bases for V and 8 bases for J; bases not matched to a gene: 7. CDR3 in amino acids: CASSPGTSGFDEQFF. In DNA form, the CDR3 reads TGTGCCAGTAGTCCCGGGACTAGCGGGTTCGATGAGCAGTTCTTC.

Only one count was recorded for this clone. V is TRBV5-6 and J is TRBJ2-2; no definite D call. Looked up from germline, CDR1 is SGHDT and CDR2 is YYEEEE. The ends were cut back, 4 bases at V and 7 bases at J, with 8 bases in the middle. The CDR3 contains 12 residues. CDR3 sequence reads: CASSLGSGELFF. CDR3 bases: TGTGCCAGCAGCCTGGGCAGCGGGGAGCTGTTTTTT.

The V call is TRBV10-3, the J call TRBJ1-1; TRBD1 agrees at 11 bases. The CDR3 has 14 residues. Germline CDR1 ENHRY, CDR2 SYGVKD. The V and J ends lost 6 bases and 4 bases, in that order; junction bases with no gene match: 4. In nucleotides, the CDR3 is TGTGCCATCAGGCCGGGACAGGGGGTCACTGAAGCTTTCTTT. The encoded protein is CAIRPGQGVTEAFF.

V gene TRBV9 combines with J gene TRBJ2-5; the match to TRBD2 covers 8 bases. V trimming: 0 bases; J trimming: 5 bases; junction bases outside the gene matches: 3. Looked up from germline, CDR1 is SGDLS and CDR2 is YYNGEE. The length of the CDR3 is 14 residues. CDR3 region: CASSVDSGSETQYF. The CDR3 region has the DNA TGTGCCAGCAGCGTAGACAGCGGGAGTGAGACCCAGTACTTC.

The chain joins TRBV28 to TRBJ2-7; D perhaps matches TRBD1 (6 bases). The ends were cut back, 7 bases at V and 1 base at J, with 14 bases in the middle. Germline CDR1 and CDR2: MDHEN and SYDVKM. The CDR3 extends over 14 amino acids. CDR3 sequence: CASTLRGRSYEQYF. The CDR3 nucleotides are TGTGCCAGCACTCTAAGGGGGAGATCCTACGAGCAGTACTTC.

The chain is built from TRBV7-9 and TRBJ2-7, with 7 bases matching TRBD2. Germline V lookup: CDR1 SEHNR, CDR2 FQNEAQ (reference sequence). The CDR3 sequence is 14 residues long. The trim removed 2 bases at V and 3 bases at J, leaving 4 bases unmatched. This chain's CDR3 is CASSLSGTYYEQYF. CDR3 bases: TGTGCCAGCAGCTTAAGCGGGACTTACTACGAGCAGTACTTC.